This T cell receptor beta chain was sequenced for a study of blood T cells in healthy people across ages. This CDR3 is 13 amino acids long. CDR1 ENHRY and CDR2 SYGVKD come from the germline V gene. The junction had 4 bases not matched to a gene; V was cut back by 0 bases and J by 10 bases. Combining a sample-barcoded 5' primer with a J-beta primer mix, a second PCR ran for roughly 6 to 12 cycles. One entry per CDR3 protein, called by TCRdb with MiXCR from the 5' RACE reads. Here the sample spans about 1.8 million distinct CDR3 sequences, 49% being singletons. Sequenced input: blood. V and J are TRBV10-3 and TRBJ1-1, with 8 bases identical to TRBD1. The clonotype originates from a woman aged 40 to 50 in good health. The CDR3 here is CAISESGTGPAFF. For the CDR3, the DNA is TGTGCCATCAGTGAGTCCGGGACAGGCCCAGCTTTCTTT.